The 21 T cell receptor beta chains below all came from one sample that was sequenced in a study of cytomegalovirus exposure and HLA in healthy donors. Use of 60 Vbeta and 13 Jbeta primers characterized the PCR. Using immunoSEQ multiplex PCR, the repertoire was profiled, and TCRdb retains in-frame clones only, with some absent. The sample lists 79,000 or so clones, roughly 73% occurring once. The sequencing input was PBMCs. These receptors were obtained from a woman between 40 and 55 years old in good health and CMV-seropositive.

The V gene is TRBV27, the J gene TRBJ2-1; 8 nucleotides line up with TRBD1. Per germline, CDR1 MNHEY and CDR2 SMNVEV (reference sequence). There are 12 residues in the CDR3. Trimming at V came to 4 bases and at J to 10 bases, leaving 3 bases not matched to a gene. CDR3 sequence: CASSSRTGEQFF. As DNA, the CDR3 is TGTGCCAGCAGTTCGCGGACAGGGGAGCAGTTCTTC.

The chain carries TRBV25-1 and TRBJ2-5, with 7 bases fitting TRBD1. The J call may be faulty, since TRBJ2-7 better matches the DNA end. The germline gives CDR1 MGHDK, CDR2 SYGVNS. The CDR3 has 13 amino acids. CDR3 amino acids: CASSGVGGHEQYF. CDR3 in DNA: TGTGCCAGCAGTGGTGTAGGGGGCCACGAGCAGTACTTC.

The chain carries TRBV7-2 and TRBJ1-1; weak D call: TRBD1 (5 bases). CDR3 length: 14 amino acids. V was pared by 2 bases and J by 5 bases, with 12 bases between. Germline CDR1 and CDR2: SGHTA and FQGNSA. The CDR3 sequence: CASSLTTGSTEAFF. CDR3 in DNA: TGTGCCAGCAGCTTAACCACAGGTTCTACTGAAGCTTTCTTT.

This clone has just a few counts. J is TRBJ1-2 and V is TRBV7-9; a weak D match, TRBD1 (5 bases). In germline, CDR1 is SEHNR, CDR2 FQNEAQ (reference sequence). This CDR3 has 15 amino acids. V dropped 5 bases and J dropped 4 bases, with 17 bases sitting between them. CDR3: CASSPPGEGSYGYTF. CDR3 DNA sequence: TGTGCCAGCAGCCCGCCGGGGGAAGGGTCCTATGGCTACACCTTC. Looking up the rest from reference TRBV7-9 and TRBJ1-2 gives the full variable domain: DTGVSQNPRHKITKRGQNVTFRCDPISEHNRLYWYRQTLGQGPEFLTYFQNEAQLEKSRLLSDRFSAERPKGSFSTLEIQRTEQGDSAMYLCASSPPGEGSYGYTFGSGTRLTVV.

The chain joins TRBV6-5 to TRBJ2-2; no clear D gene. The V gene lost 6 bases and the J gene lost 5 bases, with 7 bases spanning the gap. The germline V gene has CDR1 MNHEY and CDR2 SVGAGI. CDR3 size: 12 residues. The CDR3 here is CASRTSTGELFF. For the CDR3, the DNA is TGTGCCAGCAGGACAAGTACCGGGGAGCTGTTTTTT.

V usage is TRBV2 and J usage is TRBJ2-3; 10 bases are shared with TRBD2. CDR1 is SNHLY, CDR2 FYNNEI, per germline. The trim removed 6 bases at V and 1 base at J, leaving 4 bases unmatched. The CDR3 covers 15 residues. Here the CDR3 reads CASSPSGRGTDTQYF. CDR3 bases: TGTGCCAGCAGCCCTAGCGGGAGAGGCACAGATACGCAGTATTTT. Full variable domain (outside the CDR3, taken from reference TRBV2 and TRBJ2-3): EPEVTQTPSHQVTQMGQEVILRCVPISNHLYFYWYRQILGQKVEFLVSFYNNEISEKSEIFDDQFSVERPDGSNFTLKIRSTKLEDSAMYFCASSPSGRGTDTQYFGPGTRLTVL.

The CDR3 sequence is CASSLAMGANEQFF. CDR3 bases: TGTGCCAGCAGCTTAGCGATGGGGGCGAATGAGCAGTTCTTC. The genes are TRBV7-2 and TRBJ2-1; D is possibly TRBD1 (6 bases). Germline V gives CDR1 SGHTA, CDR2 FQGNSA. Trimming shortened V by 0 bases and J by 7 bases, and 10 bases separated the two germline ends. This CDR3 is 14 amino acids long.

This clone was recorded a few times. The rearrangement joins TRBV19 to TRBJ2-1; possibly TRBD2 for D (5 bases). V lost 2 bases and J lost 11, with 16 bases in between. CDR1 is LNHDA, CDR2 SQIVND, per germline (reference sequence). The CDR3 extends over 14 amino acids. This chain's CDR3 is CASSISPEGLQQFF. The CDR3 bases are TGTGCCAGTAGTATAAGCCCAGAGGGTCTGCAGCAGTTCTTC.

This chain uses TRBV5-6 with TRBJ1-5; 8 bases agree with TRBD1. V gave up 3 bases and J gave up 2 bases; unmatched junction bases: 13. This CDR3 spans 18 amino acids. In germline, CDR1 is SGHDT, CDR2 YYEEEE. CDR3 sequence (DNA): TGTGCCAGCAGCTCCGACAGGGGCGGTGGTGGAGGCAATCAGCCCCAGCATTTT. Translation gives CASSSDRGGGGGNQPQHF. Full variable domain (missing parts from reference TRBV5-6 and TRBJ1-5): DAGVTQSPTHLIKTRGQQVTLRCSPKSGHDTVSWYQQALGQGPQFIFQYYEEEERQRGNFPDRFSGHQFPNYSSELNVNALLLGDSALYLCASSSDRGGGGGNQPQHFGDGTRLSIL.

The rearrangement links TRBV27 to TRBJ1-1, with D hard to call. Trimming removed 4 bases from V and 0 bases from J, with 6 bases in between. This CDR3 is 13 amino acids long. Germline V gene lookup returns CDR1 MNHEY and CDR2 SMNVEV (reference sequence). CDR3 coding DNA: TGTGCCAGCAGTTATCGGGTGAACACTGAAGCTTTCTTT. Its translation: CASSYRVNTEAFF.

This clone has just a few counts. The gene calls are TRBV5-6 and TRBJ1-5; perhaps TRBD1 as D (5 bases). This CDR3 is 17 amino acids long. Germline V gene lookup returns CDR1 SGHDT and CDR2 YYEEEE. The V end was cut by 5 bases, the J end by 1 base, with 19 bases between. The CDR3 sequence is CASSEYGAGGSNQPQHF. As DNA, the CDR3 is TGTGCCAGCAGTGAATACGGGGCGGGGGGGAGCAATCAGCCCCAGCATTTT. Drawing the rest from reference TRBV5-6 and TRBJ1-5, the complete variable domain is DAGVTQSPTHLIKTRGQQVTLRCSPKSGHDTVSWYQQALGQGPQFIFQYYEEEERQRGNFPDRFSGHQFPNYSSELNVNALLLGDSALYLCASSEYGAGGSNQPQHFGDGTRLSIL.

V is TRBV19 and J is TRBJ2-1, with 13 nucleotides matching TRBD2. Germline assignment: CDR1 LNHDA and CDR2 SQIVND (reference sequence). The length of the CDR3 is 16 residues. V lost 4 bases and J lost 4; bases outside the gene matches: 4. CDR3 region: CASSTTSGGYYNEQFF. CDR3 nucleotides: TGTGCCAGTAGTACGACTAGCGGGGGGTATTACAATGAGCAGTTCTTC.

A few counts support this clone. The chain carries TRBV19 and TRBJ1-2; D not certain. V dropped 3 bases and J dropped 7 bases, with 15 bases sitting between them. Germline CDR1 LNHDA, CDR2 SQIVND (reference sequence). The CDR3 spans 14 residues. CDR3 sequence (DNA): TGTGCCAGTAGTATTAGCGACCGATTCCCTGGCTACACCTTC. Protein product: CASSISDRFPGYTF.

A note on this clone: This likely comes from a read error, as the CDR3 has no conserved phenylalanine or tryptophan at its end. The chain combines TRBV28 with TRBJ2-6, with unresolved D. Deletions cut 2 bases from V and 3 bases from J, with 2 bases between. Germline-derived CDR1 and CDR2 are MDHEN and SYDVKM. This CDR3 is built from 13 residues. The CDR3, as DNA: TGTGCCAGCAGTTTAGTTGGGGCCAACGTCCTGACTGTC. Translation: CASSLVGANVLTV.

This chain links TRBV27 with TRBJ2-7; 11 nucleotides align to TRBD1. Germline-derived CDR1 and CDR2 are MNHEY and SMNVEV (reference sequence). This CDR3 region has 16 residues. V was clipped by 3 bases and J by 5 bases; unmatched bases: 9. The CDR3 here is CASSFRRDRGIHEQYF. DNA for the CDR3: TGTGCCAGCAGTTTTCGCCGGGACAGGGGGATCCACGAGCAGTACTTC.

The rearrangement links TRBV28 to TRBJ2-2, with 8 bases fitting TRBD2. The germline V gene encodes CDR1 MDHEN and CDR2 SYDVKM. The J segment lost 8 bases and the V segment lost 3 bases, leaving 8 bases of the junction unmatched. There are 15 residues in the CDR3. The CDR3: CASSLVSGTIGELFF. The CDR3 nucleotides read TGTGCCAGCAGTTTGGTTAGCGGGACTATAGGGGAGCTGTTTTTT.

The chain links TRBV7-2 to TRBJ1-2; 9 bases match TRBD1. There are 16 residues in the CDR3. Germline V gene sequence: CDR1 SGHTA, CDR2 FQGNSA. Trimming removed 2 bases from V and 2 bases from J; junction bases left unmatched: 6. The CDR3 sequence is CASSLITGTGNYGYTF. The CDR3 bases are TGTGCCAGCAGCTTAATAACCGGGACAGGGAACTATGGCTACACCTTC.

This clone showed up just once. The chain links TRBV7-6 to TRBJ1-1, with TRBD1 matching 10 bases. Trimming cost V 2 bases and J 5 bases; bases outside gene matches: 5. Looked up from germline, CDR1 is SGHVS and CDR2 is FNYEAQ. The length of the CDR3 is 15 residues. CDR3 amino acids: CASSLRGQGGTEAFF. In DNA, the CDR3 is TGTGCCAGCAGCTTACGCGGACAGGGGGGGACTGAAGCTTTCTTT.

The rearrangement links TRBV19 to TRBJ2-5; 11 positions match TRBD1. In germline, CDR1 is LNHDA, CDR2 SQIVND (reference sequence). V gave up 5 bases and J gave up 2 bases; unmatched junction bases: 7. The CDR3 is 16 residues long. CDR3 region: CASSGGQGVHQETQYF. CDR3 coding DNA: TGTGCCAGTAGTGGGGGACAGGGGGTGCATCAAGAGACCCAGTACTTC.

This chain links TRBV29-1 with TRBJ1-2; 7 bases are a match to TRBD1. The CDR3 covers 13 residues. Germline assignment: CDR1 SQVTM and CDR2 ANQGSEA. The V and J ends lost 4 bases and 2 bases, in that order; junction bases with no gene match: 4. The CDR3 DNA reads TGCAGCGTTGGACAGGGAAACAACTATGGCTACACCTTC. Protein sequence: CSVGQGNNYGYTF.

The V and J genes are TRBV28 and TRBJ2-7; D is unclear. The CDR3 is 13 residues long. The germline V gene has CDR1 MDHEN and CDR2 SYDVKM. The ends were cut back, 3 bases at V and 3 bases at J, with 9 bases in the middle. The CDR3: CASSFWQNYEQYF. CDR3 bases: TGTGCCAGCAGTTTCTGGCAAAACTACGAGCAGTACTTC.